This TCR beta chain was sequenced in a study of beta chain features in type 1 diabetes. In germline, CDR1 is MNHNS, CDR2 SASEGT. Losses at the gene ends were 11 bases for V and 2 bases for J; bases not matched to a gene: 8. The CDR3 consists of 14 residues. Expressed TCRB transcripts got sequenced, as all isolated RNA was reverse transcribed. Clones were sequenced by immunoSEQ multiplex PCR, and TCRdb holds only the in-frame ones, with some missing. Here the sample spans about 140,000 clones, 9% to 10% being singletons. Sequencing was done on a sample of central memory CD4+ T cells from blood. The clonotype originates from a woman aged 40 to 55 in good health. V usage is TRBV6-1 and J usage is TRBJ2-3; 9 bases match TRBD1. This chain's CDR3 is CAGQQGAVTDTQYF. The CDR3 region has the DNA TGTGCCGGACAACAGGGGGCGGTCACAGATACGCAGTATTTT.